A selection of T cell receptor beta chains follows, all from one sample in a study of T cells after yellow fever vaccination. One entry per CDR3 protein results from TCRdb running MiXCR on the 5' RACE reads. Here the sample spans 160,000 or so distinct CDR3 sequences, around 7.2% being singletons. Sequencing used CD4+ T cells sorted from PBMCs, obtained around 5 days after the first yellow fever vaccination. The origin of the receptors is a man aged 18 to 29 who received the YFV17D yellow fever vaccine. CDR3s include the opening cysteine and the closing phenylalanine or tryptophan. D genes are given only for firm matches. Size tells how often a clone was seen (once, few, many) or the class of an expanded clone, and some rows leave it out.

J gene	V gene	clone size	D gene	CDR3 protein	CDR3 DNA
TRBJ2-4	TRBV24-1	many	TRBD1	CATTGGQGAENIQYF	TGTGCCACGACGGGAGGACAGGGGGCCGAAAACATTCAGTACTTC
TRBJ2-3	TRBV7-3	-	TRBD2	CASSLMSGVLSTDTQYF	TGTGCCAGCAGCTTAATGAGCGGGGTCCTAAGCACAGATACGCAGTATTTT
TRBJ1-5	TRBV3-1	few	-	CASSQGAGMAQHF	TGTGCCAGCAGCCAAGGGGCGGGGATGGCCCAGCATTTT
TRBJ2-6	TRBV7-2	few	-	CASSLWGETWANVLTF	TGTGCCAGCAGCTTATGGGGGGAAACATGGGCCAACGTCCTGACTTTC
TRBJ1-2	TRBV6-5	many	-	CASSYSRGDYGYTF	TGTGCCAGCAGTTACTCGAGGGGTGACTATGGCTACACCTTC
TRBJ1-5	TRBV18	few	-	CASSGTGLQNQPQHF	TGTGCCAGCTCAGGGACGGGCTTACAGAATCAGCCCCAGCATTTT
TRBJ1-2	TRBV5-6	many	-	CASSPPTAYGYTF	TGTGCCAGCAGCCCGCCGACAGCGTATGGCTACACCTTC
TRBJ2-1	TRBV6-5	many	-	CASSYSYSSGISYNEQFF	TGTGCCAGCAGTTACTCCTATTCTTCGGGTATTTCCTACAATGAGCAGTTCTTC
TRBJ2-1	TRBV12-3/TRBV12-4	-	TRBD2	CASSSSGGGGKQFF	TGTGCCAGCAGTAGCAGCGGGGGGGGTGGGAAGCAGTTCTTC
TRBJ1-6	TRBV27	many	-	CASSLAGADSPLHF	TGTGCCAGCAGTTTGGCTGGTGCCGATTCACCCCTCCACTTT
TRBJ1-6	TRBV20-1	many	TRBD1	CSAPGPGTGERYNSPLHF	TGCAGTGCTCCCGGTCCCGGGACAGGGGAACGGTACAATTCACCCCTCCACTTT
TRBJ2-4	TRBV19	many	TRBD1	CASSPDRTLWNIQYF	TGTGCCAGTAGTCCGGACAGGACCCTCTGGAACATTCAGTACTTC
TRBJ1-5	TRBV24-1	many	-	CATSSPGLGQPQHF	TGTGCCACCAGTAGTCCGGGACTCGGGCAGCCCCAGCATTTT
TRBJ1-1	TRBV18	-	-	CASSPPGSRTLNTEAFF	TGTGCCAGCTCACCACCGGGCAGCCGAACTTTGAACACTGAAGCTTTCTTT
TRBJ1-6	TRBV10-2	many	-	CASSESLVYNSPLHF	TGCGCCAGCAGTGAGAGCTTAGTCTATAATTCACCCCTCCACTTT
TRBJ2-1	TRBV3-1	many	TRBD2	CASSPRLAAANEQFF	TGTGCCAGCAGCCCGAGACTAGCGGCAGCCAATGAGCAGTTCTTC
TRBJ2-3	TRBV12-3/TRBV12-4	many	-	CASRQTGDTQYF	TGTGCCAGCAGACAAACAGGGGATACGCAGTATTTT
TRBJ2-7	TRBV6-1	-	-	CASSPRGSVYEQYF	TGTGCCAGCAGTCCCCGGGGTAGCGTCTACGAGCAGTACTTC
TRBJ1-3	TRBV6-5	few	-	CASSTTIDRTGNTIYF	TGTGCCAGCTCTACCACGATTGACAGGACGGGAAACACCATATATTTT
TRBJ2-3	TRBV4-2	many	-	CASSQDHRRGPDPDTQYF	TGTGCCAGCAGCCAAGATCACCGCAGGGGTCCAGACCCAGATACGCAGTATTTT
TRBJ2-7	TRBV7-2	many	-	CASSFAGVYEQYF	TGTGCCAGCAGCTTCGCCGGGGTCTACGAGCAGTACTTC
TRBJ1-2	TRBV28	many	-	CASTMGKNYGYTF	TGTGCCAGCACTATGGGGAAGAACTATGGCTACACCTTC
TRBJ1-2	TRBV12-3/TRBV12-4	few	-	CASSLRPANYGYTF	TGTGCCAGCAGTTTAAGGCCGGCCAACTATGGCTACACCTTC
TRBJ2-7	TRBV10-3	many	-	CAISAAAPDEQYF	TGTGCCATCAGTGCCGCCGCTCCGGACGAGCAGTACTTC
TRBJ2-5	TRBV29-1	many	-	CSTRPWETQYF	TGCAGCACCCGGCCGTGGGAGACCCAGTACTTC
TRBJ1-6	TRBV5-1	many	TRBD1	CASSVGQTSSYNSPLHF	TGCGCCAGCAGCGTGGGACAGACGAGCTCCTATAATTCACCCCTCCACTTT
TRBJ2-5	TRBV20-1	many	TRBD1	CSGPYRGDQETQYF	TGCAGTGGCCCGTACAGGGGGGACCAAGAGACCCAGTACTTC
TRBJ2-7	TRBV12-3/TRBV12-4	many	-	CASSSPVEQYF	TGTGCCAGCAGTTCCCCGGTCGAGCAGTACTTC
TRBJ2-7	TRBV2	few	TRBD1	CASLRDRNTYEQYF	TGTGCCAGCCTACGGGACAGGAACACCTACGAGCAGTACTTC
TRBJ2-4	TRBV6-1	-	-	CASRPYRMRLENIQYF	TGTGCCAGCAGGCCTTACAGGATGCGGTTGGAAAACATTCAGTACTTC
TRBJ2-1	TRBV10-3	-	TRBD2	CAISPSGGFYNEQFF	TGTGCCATCAGCCCAAGCGGGGGGTTTTACAATGAGCAGTTCTTC
TRBJ2-3	TRBV4-3	-	-	CASSPGPGDTQYF	TGCGCCAGCAGCCCCGGACCGGGGGATACGCAGTATTTT
TRBJ2-4	TRBV29-1	many	TRBD2	CSGGGTAKNIQYF	TGCAGCGGGGGAGGGACAGCCAAAAACATTCAGTACTTC
TRBJ2-3	TRBV29-1	many	-	CVGRAPGRGDTQYF	TGCGTCGGACGGGCGCCCGGGAGAGGAGATACGCAGTATTTT
TRBJ2-1	TRBV5-1	many	-	CASSFDRPYYNEQFF	TGCGCCAGCAGCTTTGACAGGCCATACTACAATGAGCAGTTCTTC
TRBJ2-1	TRBV24-1	few	TRBD2	CATSEPGTSGGDSYNEQFF	TGTGCCACCAGTGAACCCGGGACTAGCGGGGGGGACTCCTACAATGAGCAGTTCTTC
TRBJ2-3	TRBV5-1	many	-	CASSLRGSTDTQYF	TGCGCCAGCAGCTTGCGGGGAAGCACAGATACGCAGTATTTT
TRBJ1-4	TRBV18	few	-	CASSPLSGGGEKLFF	TGTGCCAGCTCACCCCTTTCCGGGGGAGGTGAAAAACTGTTTTTT
TRBJ1-4	TRBV5-1	few	TRBD1	CASQDRVDEKLFF	TGCGCCAGCCAGGACAGGGTAGATGAAAAACTGTTTTTT
TRBJ2-3	TRBV5-1	many	-	CASSRATTDTQYF	TGCGCCAGCAGCCGCGCCACCACAGATACGCAGTATTTT
TRBJ2-5	TRBV4-3	few	-	CASSQRGGQETQYF	TGCGCCAGCAGCCAAAGGGGGGGGCAGGAGACCCAGTACTTC
TRBJ2-1	TRBV5-1	many	-	CASSLSRGGYNEQFF	TGCGCCAGCAGCTTGTCCCGAGGGGGCTACAATGAGCAGTTCTTC
TRBJ2-7	TRBV20-1	-	-	CSANLLSEQYF	TGCAGTGCTAACCTACTTAGCGAGCAGTACTTC
TRBJ2-4	TRBV6-5	many	TRBD2	CASRALAGGPSGIQYF	TGTGCCAGCCGGGCCCTAGCGGGGGGGCCGTCGGGCATTCAGTACTTC
TRBJ2-1	TRBV7-2	few	-	CASSLGGAGYYNEQFF	TGTGCCAGCAGCTTAGGGGGCGCGGGATACTACAATGAGCAGTTCTTC
TRBJ2-3	TRBV12-5	-	-	CASAGVGRKDTQYF	TGTGCTAGTGCCGGAGTAGGGAGAAAAGATACGCAGTATTTT
TRBJ1-4	TRBV5-1	many	TRBD1	CASSLAGTGSEKLFF	TGCGCCAGCAGCTTGGCCGGGACAGGATCTGAAAAACTGTTTTTT
TRBJ2-5	TRBV25-1	many	-	CASRGVGETQYF	TGTGCCAGCAGGGGGGTGGGGGAGACCCAGTACTTC
TRBJ2-5	TRBV29-1	many	-	CSGDPSETQYF	TGCAGCGGGGACCCATCGGAGACCCAGTACTTC
TRBJ2-3	TRBV7-9	many	TRBD1	CASSLQGQGTDTQYF	TGTGCCAGCAGCCTCCAAGGACAGGGCACAGATACGCAGTATTTT
TRBJ2-3	TRBV4-1	many	-	CASSQDAAGRRWGTQYF	TGCGCCAGCAGCCAAGATGCCGCAGGGAGGAGGTGGGGTACGCAGTATTTT
TRBJ2-6	TRBV6-2/TRBV6-3	few	-	CASRSTPGANVLTF	TGTGCCAGCCGAAGTACTCCTGGGGCCAACGTCCTGACTTTC